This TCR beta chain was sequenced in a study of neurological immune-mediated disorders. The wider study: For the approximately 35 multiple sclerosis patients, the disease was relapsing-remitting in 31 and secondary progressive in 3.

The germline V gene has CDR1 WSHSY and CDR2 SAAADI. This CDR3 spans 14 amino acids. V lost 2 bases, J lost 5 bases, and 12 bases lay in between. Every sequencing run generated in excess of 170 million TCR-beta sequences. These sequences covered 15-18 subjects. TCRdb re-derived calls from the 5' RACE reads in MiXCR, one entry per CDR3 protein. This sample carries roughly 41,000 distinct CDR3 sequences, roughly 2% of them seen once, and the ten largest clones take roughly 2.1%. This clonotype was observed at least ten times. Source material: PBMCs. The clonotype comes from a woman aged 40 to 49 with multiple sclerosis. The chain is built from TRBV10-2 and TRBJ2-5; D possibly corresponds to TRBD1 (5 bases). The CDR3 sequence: CASSEGAMMETQYF. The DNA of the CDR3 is TGCGCCAGCAGTGAGGGGGCCATGATGGAGACCCAGTACTTC.